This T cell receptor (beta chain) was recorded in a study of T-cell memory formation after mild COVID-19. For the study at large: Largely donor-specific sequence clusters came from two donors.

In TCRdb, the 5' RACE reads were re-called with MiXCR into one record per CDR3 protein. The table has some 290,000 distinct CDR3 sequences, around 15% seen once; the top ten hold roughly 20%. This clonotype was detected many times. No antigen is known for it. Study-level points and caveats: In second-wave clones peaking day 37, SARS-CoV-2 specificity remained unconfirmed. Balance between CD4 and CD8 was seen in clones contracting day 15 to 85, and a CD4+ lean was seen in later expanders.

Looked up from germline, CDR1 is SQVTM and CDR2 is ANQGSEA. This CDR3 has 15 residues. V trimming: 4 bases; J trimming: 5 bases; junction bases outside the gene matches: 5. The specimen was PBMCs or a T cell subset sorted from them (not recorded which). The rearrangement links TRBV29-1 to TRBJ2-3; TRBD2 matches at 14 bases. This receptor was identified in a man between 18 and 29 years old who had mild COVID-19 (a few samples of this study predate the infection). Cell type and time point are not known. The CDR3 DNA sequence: TGCAGCGTTGGAGCCGGGACTAGCGGGGGAGATACGCAGTATTTT. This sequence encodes CSVGAGTSGGDTQYF.